The 9 T cell receptor beta chains given below trace back to one sample, sequenced in a study of cytomegalovirus exposure and HLA in healthy donors. The data were produced by immunoSEQ multiplex PCR, yet TCRdb's version contains in-frame clones alone and is incomplete. The table shows about 180,000 clones, with 85% occurring only once. Sequences were obtained from PBMCs. The receptors were gathered from a man between 18 and 35 years old in good health and CMV-seropositive.

The chain combines TRBV29-1 with TRBJ2-1, with D perhaps TRBD2 (5 bases). Trimming took 7 bases from V and 6 from J, leaving 16 bases between them. There are 13 residues in the CDR3. The germline V gene has CDR1 SQVTM and CDR2 ANQGSEA. The CDR3 protein is CSAKRPSSNEQFF. The CDR3 nucleotides read TGCAGCGCCAAGCGGCCTAGCTCCAATGAGCAGTTCTTC.

This sequence joins TRBV5-1 and TRBJ1-1, with D unresolved. Per the germline V gene, CDR1 is SGHRS and CDR2 is YFSETQ. CDR3 size: 15 residues. Trimming pared 4 bases from V and 4 bases from J, leaving 17 bases between. CDR3 protein: CASSPSETRGTEAFF. The CDR3 nucleotides read TGCGCCAGCAGCCCGTCCGAAACCCGGGGCACTGAAGCTTTCTTT.

This sequence joins TRBV19 and TRBJ2-1; possible D gene TRBD1, 5 bases. CDR3 size: 14 residues. Germline CDR1 reads LNHDA; CDR2 reads SQIVND (reference sequence). Trimming stripped 7 bases from V and 6 bases from J, with 16 bases between. The CDR3 DNA sequence: TGTGCCAGTAATACCAGGGCCGCCCTCAATGAGCAGTTCTTC. Residues: CASNTRAALNEQFF.

The V call is TRBV27, the J call TRBJ1-1, with 7 bases identical to TRBD1. Germline CDR1 and CDR2: MNHEY and SMNVEV (reference sequence). The CDR3 runs to 14 residues. The ends lost 3 bases at V and 7 bases at J; junction bases unmatched: 8. The CDR3, as DNA: TGTGCCAGCAGTTTGGGTAGGGGGCTGGGTGAAGCTTTCTTT. Translating gives CASSLGRGLGEAFF.

The rearrangement uses TRBV5-1 and TRBJ2-1; 12 bases fit TRBD2. Per the germline V gene, CDR1 is SGHRS and CDR2 is YFSETQ. Trimming cost V 4 bases and J 1 base; bases outside gene matches: 6. The CDR3 length is 17 residues. CDR3 coding DNA: TGCGCCAGCAGCGAGGGACTAGCGGGCATTTCCTACAATGAGCAGTTCTTC. It codes for CASSEGLAGISYNEQFF.

This chain uses TRBV7-8 with TRBJ2-3, with D unresolved. V was trimmed by 0 bases and J by 5 bases, leaving 12 bases between them. Per germline, CDR1 SGHVS and CDR2 FQNEAQ. This CDR3 contains 15 residues. In DNA, the CDR3 is TGTGCCAGCAGCTTAGCGTTCATTACCGGAGATACGCAGTATTTT. Its protein is CASSLAFITGDTQYF.

CDR3 nucleotides: TGCGCCAGCAGCTTGGGCGAGGGCCCAGATACGCAGTATTTT. It encodes CASSLGEGPDTQYF. The rearrangement uses TRBV5-1 and TRBJ2-3, with D tentatively TRBD2 (5 bases). Germline V gene lookup returns CDR1 SGHRS and CDR2 YFSETQ. Trimming left V 0 bases short and J 4 bases short, with 9 bases between. The length of the CDR3 is 14 residues.

The chain combines TRBV30 with TRBJ1-6; D possibly corresponds to TRBD1 (6 bases). This CDR3 has 16 residues. V was cut by 5 bases and J by 3 bases, with 17 bases left in between. The germline CDR1 and CDR2 sequences are GTSNPN and SVGIG (reference sequence). The CDR3 DNA reads TGTGCCTGGGGAGTACAGGGTACCCTCTATAATTCACCCCTCCACTTT. It yields the protein CAWGVQGTLYNSPLHF.

This chain connects TRBV19 to TRBJ1-4; 7 bases map to TRBD1. CDR1 and CDR2 from the germline V gene are LNHDA and SQIVND (reference sequence). The CDR3 is made up of 13 amino acids. V gave up 6 bases and J gave up 7 bases; unmatched junction bases: 5. The CDR3 DNA follows: TGTGCCAGTAGAGACAGGGATGGTGAAAAACTGTTTTTT. This gives the protein CASRDRDGEKLFF.